This TCR beta chain came from a study of blood T cell repertoires in COVID-19. About the research overall: Collection of acute and convalescent COVID-19 samples took place in the United States, Italy and Spain. T cells, B-cell-depleted T cells, or PBMCs provided the cDNA or gDNA that served as material.

Assay used: immunoSEQ multiplex PCR; TCRdb lists only in-frame clones, some missing. The repertoire holds around 60,000 clones, with 80% to 85% as singletons. Followed longitudinally, the Seattle patients had been enrolled during active infection. Sequences were obtained from peripheral blood. This TCR came from a man under 40 with COVID-19, enrolled during active disease.

The CDR3 here is CASSRQGSPGRNYGYTF. As DNA, the CDR3 is TGCGCCAGCAGCAGACAGGGGTCCCCTGGTCGTAACTATGGCTACACCTTC. This chain uses TRBV10-1 with TRBJ1-2; 8 bases map to TRBD1. Germline CDR1 reads WNHNN; CDR2 reads SYGVQD (reference sequence). The CDR3 is 17 residues long. The V segment lost 6 bases and the J segment 1 base; nucleotides outside the gene matches: 13.